This T cell receptor beta chain was sequenced during a study of T cells after yellow fever vaccination. The overall study: Those fractions that held only low numbers of cells were prepared using the SMART-Seq v4 Ultra Low Input RNA kit.

The germline V gene encodes CDR1 SNHLY and CDR2 FYNNEI. The J segment lost 4 bases and the V segment lost 6 bases, leaving 6 bases of the junction unmatched. This CDR3 has 14 residues. Study findings and constraints: The CD4 and CD8 compartments had a small share of their clonotypes in common. In FACS-sorted repertoires, abundant clonotypes from the bulk population could appear as contaminants.

In its sample, this clonotype was seen many times. The antigen remains unidentified. One entry per CDR3 protein results from TCRdb running MiXCR on the 5' RACE reads. The sample has 500,000 to 650,000 distinct CDR3 sequences; around 16% are singletons. The sample here was PBMCs, taken around 5 days after the first yellow fever vaccination. The clonotype comes from a young man who received the YFV17D yellow fever vaccine. The chain employs TRBV2 and TRBJ2-1; TRBD2 matches at 7 bases. CDR3 amino acids: CASRGTGGYNEQFF. In DNA, the CDR3 is TGTGCCAGCAGGGGGACCGGGGGGTACAATGAGCAGTTCTTC.